The 19 T cell receptor beta chains given below trace back to one sample, sequenced in a study of blood T cell repertoires in COVID-19. Sequencing used immunoSEQ multiplex PCR; TCRdb keeps in-frame clones, though not all of them. In the table there are 190,000 or so clones, roughly 86% of which are singletons. The source material was peripheral blood. The receptors come from a man aged 40-49 years with active or convalescent COVID-19.

The chain recombines TRBV11-2 with TRBJ1-1; D is ambiguous. The CDR3 has 13 amino acids. Germline V gene data show CDR1 as SGHAT and CDR2 as FQNNGV. The V gene lost 4 bases and the J gene lost 0 bases, with 6 bases spanning the gap. CDR3 coding DNA: TGTGCCAGCAGCTCCCCCGTGAACACTGAAGCTTTCTTT. This sequence encodes CASSSPVNTEAFF.

The chain combines TRBV1 with TRBJ2-3; the DNA was not compared with TRBD2, the D call given in the table. TRBV1 is a documented pseudogene. This CDR3 has 12 residues. CDR3 sequence: CTSSQGPGAQYF. DNA for the CDR3: TGCACCAGCAGCCAGGGACCGGGAGCGCAGTATTTT.

This clone was counted a few times. The chain is built from TRBV28 and TRBJ1-2, with a tentative D call TRBD1 (6 bases). CDR3 length equals 15 residues. The germline V and J ends were trimmed by 6 bases and 3 bases, with 17 bases remaining between them. Germline V gene sequence: CDR1 MDHEN, CDR2 SYDVKM. The CDR3 is CASRSPLGGHYGYTF. The CDR3 nucleotides are TGTGCCAGCAGATCCCCGTTAGGGGGTCACTATGGCTACACCTTC.

V is TRBV9 and J is TRBJ1-1, with D possibly TRBD1 on 6 matching bases. V gave up 4 bases and J gave up 0 bases, with 13 bases separating them. The CDR3 length is 15 residues. Germline lookup yields CDR1 SGDLS and CDR2 YYNGEE. CDR3 protein: CASSPGTPLNTEAFF. The CDR3 DNA reads TGTGCCAGCAGCCCCGGGACACCCCTGAACACTGAAGCTTTCTTT.

The rearrangement uses TRBV28 and TRBJ1-6, with a possible D match to TRBD1 (5 bases). The CDR3 sequence is 15 residues long. CDR1 is MDHEN, CDR2 SYDVKM, per germline. Deletions cut 5 bases from V and 7 bases from J, with 15 bases between. The CDR3 nucleotides are TGTGCCAGCAGTCCCCCTCGGGGGATCAATTCACCCCTCCACTTT. Amino acid sequence: CASSPPRGINSPLHF. Together with reference TRBV28 and TRBJ1-6, the CDR3 gives the full variable domain: DVKVTQSSRYLVKRTGEKVFLECVQDMDHENMFWYRQDPGLGLRLIYFSYDVKMKEKGDIPEGYSVSREKKERFSLILESASTNQTSMYLCASSPPRGINSPLHFGNGTRLTVT.

This sequence joins TRBV4-3 and TRBJ1-3; D gene uncertain. Germline-derived CDR1 and CDR2 are LGHNA and YSLEER. V was clipped by 0 bases and J by 4 bases, with 10 bases between them. The CDR3 consists of 15 residues. In DNA, the CDR3 is TGCGCCAGCAGCCAAGAGAGGGTAGGCGGAAACACCATATATTTT. Protein: CASSQERVGGNTIYF.

Here the CDR3 reads CASNIPGQGGNSPLHF. CDR3 DNA sequence: TGTGCCAGCAACATACCGGGACAGGGCGGAAATTCACCCCTCCACTTT. V and J are TRBV2 and TRBJ1-6, with TRBD1 matching 9 bases. CDR1 is SNHLY, CDR2 FYNNEI, per germline. The CDR3 contains 16 residues. After removal of 7 bases from V and 7 bases from J, the junction contained 11 bases not matched to a gene.

This chain links TRBV28 with TRBJ2-5, with 12 nucleotides matching TRBD1. The CDR3 covers 16 residues. J lost 5 bases, V lost 2 bases, and 6 bases had no gene match. Germline CDR1 and CDR2: MDHEN and SYDVKM. DNA for the CDR3: TGTGCCAGCAGTTTAACGGGACAGGGGGCTTGGGAGACCCAGTACTTC. Translated, it gives CASSLTGQGAWETQYF.

This chain joins TRBV28 and TRBJ1-6, with no clear D. The CDR3 spans 12 residues. CDR1 is MDHEN and CDR2 is SYDVKM in the germline V gene. The V gene lost 7 bases and the J gene lost 6 bases, with 7 bases spanning the gap. The CDR3 nucleotides are TGTGCCAGCACCCAGGCTAATTCACCCCTCCACTTT. This encodes CASTQANSPLHF.

The V gene is TRBV12-3 or TRBV12-4, the J gene TRBJ1-1; D remains ambiguous. The CDR3 runs 12 residues. V was shortened by 4 bases and J by 1 base, with 4 bases between the two germline ends. CDR3 protein: CASSSQNTEAFF. The CDR3 nucleotides read TGTGCCAGCAGTTCACAGAACACTGAAGCTTTCTTT.

As for this clone: This sample includes further DNA sequences coding for the same CDR3. This chain connects TRBV5-1 to TRBJ1-1; D might be TRBD1 (6 bases). The germline V and J ends were trimmed by 4 bases and 1 base, with 8 bases remaining between them. The CDR3 runs to 13 residues. From germline, CDR1 is SGHRS and CDR2 YFSETQ. DNA for the CDR3: TGCGCCAGCAGCCTGACAGGGAACACTGAAGCTTTCTTT. Translation: CASSLTGNTEAFF.

This clone appeared once. Other DNA sequences within the sample encode an identical CDR3. The rearrangement uses TRBV12-3 or TRBV12-4 and TRBJ2-2; possibly TRBD2 for D (6 bases). The CDR3 loop spans 12 amino acids. V gave up 3 bases and J gave up 7 bases, with 6 bases separating them. CDR3 region: CASSFGSGELFF. As DNA, the CDR3 is TGTGCCAGCAGTTTCGGGAGCGGGGAGCTGTTTTTT.

V is TRBV5-6 and J is TRBJ2-6; 8 positions match TRBD1. Germline V CDR1 and CDR2: SGHDT, YYEEEE. V gave up 3 bases and J gave up 0 bases; unmatched junction bases: 8. The CDR3 totals 18 residues. As DNA, the CDR3 is TGTGCCAGCAGCTCCTGGACAGGGACACACTCTGGGGCCAACGTCCTGACTTTC. Translating gives CASSSWTGTHSGANVLTF.

Here the CDR3 DNA reads TGTGCCAGCAGTCCAAGGACGGGATATAATTCACCCCTCCACTTT. Amino acid sequence: CASSPRTGYNSPLHF. The J gene is TRBJ1-6, the V gene TRBV27; D not certain. Looked up from germline, CDR1 is MNHEY and CDR2 is SMNVEV (reference sequence). Trimming cost V 5 bases and J 4 bases, with 12 bases left between them. The CDR3 totals 15 residues.

The chain employs TRBV3-1 (or the pseudogene TRBV3-2) and TRBJ1-4; no firm D call. The length of the CDR3 is 16 residues. Germline CDR1 LGHDT, CDR2 YNNKEL (reference sequence). V gave up 0 bases and J gave up 3 bases, with 11 bases separating them. DNA for the CDR3: TGTGCCAGCAGCCAAGAGGCCTGGAGTTCTAATGAAAAACTGTTTTTT. Translated, it gives CASSQEAWSSNEKLFF.

The count of this clone is one. This chain links TRBV7-2 with TRBJ1-2; 8 bases agree with TRBD1. This CDR3 contains 14 residues. Losses at the gene ends were 5 bases for V and 5 bases for J; bases not matched to a gene: 7. Germline-derived CDR1 and CDR2 are SGHTA and FQGNSA. The CDR3 DNA sequence: TGTGCCAGCAGCGACGGACAGGGCATATATGGCTACACCTTC. Translation gives CASSDGQGIYGYTF.

This clone turned up a few times. The V and J genes are TRBV19 and TRBJ1-1, with D uncertain. Germline CDR1 and CDR2: LNHDA and SQIVND (reference sequence). V lost 2 bases, J lost 3 bases, and 10 bases lay in between. CDR3 length equals 14 residues. The CDR3 DNA reads TGTGCCAGTAGTATAAGGGCCGGGGACACTGAAGCTTTCTTT. Encoded protein: CASSIRAGDTEAFF. Complete variable domain (other parts from reference TRBV19 and TRBJ1-1): DGGITQSPKYLFRKEGQNVTLSCEQNLNHDAMYWYRQDPGQGLRLIYYSQIVNDFQKGDIAEGYSVSREKKESFPLTVTSAQKNPTAFYLCASSIRAGDTEAFFGQGTRLTVV.

This chain connects TRBV28 to TRBJ1-5, with TRBD1 identical over 8 bases. CDR3 size: 15 residues. Germline values: CDR1 MDHEN, CDR2 SYDVKM. The V and J ends lost 6 bases and 1 base, in that order; junction bases with no gene match: 5. The CDR3 here is CASRTTGGSNQPQHF. The CDR3 DNA sequence: TGTGCCAGCAGGACTACAGGGGGAAGCAATCAGCCCCAGCATTTT.

The gene calls are TRBV19 and TRBJ2-1; the match to TRBD2 covers 8 bases. Losses at the gene ends were 4 bases for V and 6 bases for J; bases not matched to a gene: 5. The CDR3 sequence is 14 residues long. CDR1 and CDR2 from the germline V gene are LNHDA and SQIVND (reference sequence). The CDR3 bases are TGTGCCAGTAGTAAAGCGGGGGCGCGCAATGAGCAGTTCTTC. Translation: CASSKAGARNEQFF. The entire variable domain, with the rest obtained from reference TRBV19 and TRBJ2-1, is as follows: DGGITQSPKYLFRKEGQNVTLSCEQNLNHDAMYWYRQDPGQGLRLIYYSQIVNDFQKGDIAEGYSVSREKKESFPLTVTSAQKNPTAFYLCASSKAGARNEQFFGPGTRLTVL.